This is a list of T cell receptor beta chains from one sample in a study of blood T cells in healthy people across ages. TCRdb called the 5' RACE reads again in MiXCR, with one record for every CDR3 protein. The sample yields over 1,500,000 distinct CDR3 sequences, 49% seen once. Specimen: blood. The receptor set was obtained from a woman in her forties in good health. Both conserved end residues are trimmed from each CDR3.

V: TRBV9
J: TRBJ2-5
CDR3: ACSYGTGPRETQY

V: TRBV7-9
J: TRBJ2-7
CDR3: ASSFGGLGMRPYEQY

V: TRBV5-1
J: TRBJ2-3
CDR3: ASSLNTGDGDTQY

V: TRBV27
J: TRBJ2-4
CDR3: ASRVEEALAKNIQY

V: TRBV9
J: TRBJ2-3
CDR3: ASSVAPQLARTDTQY

V: TRBV6-2/TRBV6-3
J: TRBJ2-5
CDR3: ASSRLRLLTSGGLGQETQY

V: TRBV5-1
J: TRBJ2-5
CDR3: ASSLRGGYQETQY

V: TRBV7-9
J: TRBJ2-1
CDR3: ASSLIVNEQF

V: TRBV27
J: TRBJ2-1
CDR3: ASSGFWVGHDNEQF

V: TRBV28
J: TRBJ2-5
CDR3: ASSSMGTSETQY

V: TRBV11-1
J: TRBJ2-5
CDR3: ASSPRTSRVETQY

V: TRBV20-1
J: TRBJ2-1
CDR3: SARAGTGWRQF

V: TRBV28
J: TRBJ2-3
CDR3: ASALFADTQY

V: TRBV2
J: TRBJ2-1
CDR3: ASSAWDRGRGNEQF

V: TRBV12-3/TRBV12-4
J: TRBJ1-2
CDR3: ASSLVGQGTRGYT

V: TRBV4-3
J: TRBJ1-2
CDR3: ASSQEAGRDGYT

V: TRBV12-3/TRBV12-4
J: TRBJ1-2
CDR3: ASSSEGAKNYGYT

V: TRBV28
J: TRBJ2-7
CDR3: ASGLQTGFYEQY

V: TRBV5-1
J: TRBJ1-1
CDR3: ASSSGTLGRFSEAF

V: TRBV7-9
J: TRBJ2-5
CDR3: ASSAGQVLREQY

V: TRBV7-2
J: TRBJ2-3
CDR3: ASSFTPLTDTQY

V: TRBV6-6
J: TRBJ2-5
CDR3: ASSYQTSGGQETQY

V: TRBV5-1
J: TRBJ1-6
CDR3: ASSPTYNSPLH

V: TRBV11-1
J: TRBJ1-1
CDR3: ASSLAQTVDGGAF

V: TRBV9
J: TRBJ2-5
CDR3: ASSVGGQQVQETQY

V: TRBV12-3/TRBV12-4
J: TRBJ2-3
CDR3: ASSFFSGATDTQY

V: TRBV5-1
J: TRBJ2-3
CDR3: ASSWTLGTPSTDTQY

V: TRBV6-1
J: TRBJ2-7
CDR3: ASSVKDGQASYEQY

V: TRBV6-6
J: TRBJ2-6
CDR3: ASSYPLGRAGANVLT

V: TRBV5-6
J: TRBJ2-4
CDR3: ASSLLVGTAKNIQY

V: TRBV20-1
J: TRBJ1-4
CDR3: SARGGDMTEKLF

V: TRBV20-1
J: TRBJ2-5
CDR3: SASSSPDSQETQY

V: TRBV7-2
J: TRBJ1-4
CDR3: ASSPTGGPEKLF

V: TRBV20-1
J: TRBJ1-6
CDR3: SAQIQGAKNSPLH

V: TRBV7-7
J: TRBJ2-3
CDR3: ASSQGQGTTDTQY

V: TRBV15
J: TRBJ1-1
CDR3: ATSGGDRLEAF

V: TRBV20-1
J: TRBJ1-2
CDR3: SARGAGGLGYT

V: TRBV29-1
J: TRBJ2-7
CDR3: SVVVGYEQY

V: TRBV29-1
J: TRBJ2-1
CDR3: SSRDYNEQF